Sequencing of this T cell receptor (beta chain) was carried out in a study of cytomegalovirus exposure and HLA in healthy donors (TCRdb year 2017). Study-wide context: According to a later analysis, the roughly 120 validation repertoires were produced on the same platform as the 666 repertoires of the first cohort. The study aimed to test whether cataloging public T cell receptors could reveal signatures of past pathogen exposure. In addition to the first cohort of roughly 670 subjects, a separate validation cohort of approximately 120 different subjects was used. The study combined high-throughput TCR immunosequencing, statistical association of individual TCRs with disease status, and machine learning to predict cytomegalovirus infection status. What the research found in general, with its limitations: The authors suggested that the approach could potentially be extended to other disease states and immunological phenotypes. In a later analysis, TCRs clustered in the first cohort were found to also tend to co-occur in the approximately 110 validation repertoires, with approximately 95% of cluster scores above 0. A later analysis had no HLA typing for the validation cohort, so co-occurrence there was scored across all 110 or so repertoires. The study gave a list of 150 to 200 TCR beta chains associated with cytomegalovirus. While some public TCRs were present in many individuals, most TCR sequences turned up only very rarely across donors. A few of the identified cytomegalovirus-associated TCR beta chains were confirmed in vitro to be specific for cytomegalovirus antigens. Cytomegalovirus status was reported to be diagnosed by the classifier with high specificity and sensitivity in both the original and validation cohorts.

To prepare the library, the immunoSEQ multiplex PCR assay was applied. The original pipeline was this. To diagnose cytomegalovirus status from the catalog of TCR beta chain sequences, a statistical classification framework was built. Imported from immuneACCESS, the table was reduced by TCRdb to in-frame sequences with V and J called. These copies leave out some clones; in studies compared against another copy, an unresolved V gene accounts for under half, and the cause of the remainder is not known. Clone size and V and J calls were adopted from that table, with D and trimming inferred from the DNA. The sample table lists roughly 300,000 clones, around 90% of them with a count of one. Roughly 1.2% of the sample is in the top ten clones. Donors formed part of the validation cohort, which comprised over a hundred subjects and was distinct from the first cohort of several hundred subjects. Taken from the germline V gene, the CDR1 and CDR2 loops are SGDLS and YYNGEE. The CDR3 runs 16 residues from the cysteine to the phenylalanine. Only CDR3 DNA is held: 48 bases, read in frame from base 1. Relative to germline, V is missing 0 bases and J is missing 5 bases, with 5 bases of the junction outside any gene match.

With respect to this clone: Its cognate antigen has yet to be identified. Base qualities are not at hand, and no much larger clone is one base apart.

The sequenced material came from PBMCs. The sequence links TRBV9 to TRBJ2-1; 10 bases in the middle match TRBD2. The TCR comes from a young woman in good health and CMV-seropositive. CDR3 loop: CASSVVAGGKHNEQFF. The nucleotide sequence is TGTGCCAGCAGCGTAGTAGCGGGAGGAAAGCACAATGAGCAGTTCTTC. Outside the CDR3, residues come from the reference TRBV9 and TRBJ2-1 proteins, so the full variable domain is: DSGVTQTPKHLITATGQRVTLRCSPRSGDLSVYWYQQSLDQGLQFLIQYYNGEERAKGNILERFSAQQFPDLHSELNLSSLELGDSALYFCASSVVAGGKHNEQFFGPGTRLTVL.